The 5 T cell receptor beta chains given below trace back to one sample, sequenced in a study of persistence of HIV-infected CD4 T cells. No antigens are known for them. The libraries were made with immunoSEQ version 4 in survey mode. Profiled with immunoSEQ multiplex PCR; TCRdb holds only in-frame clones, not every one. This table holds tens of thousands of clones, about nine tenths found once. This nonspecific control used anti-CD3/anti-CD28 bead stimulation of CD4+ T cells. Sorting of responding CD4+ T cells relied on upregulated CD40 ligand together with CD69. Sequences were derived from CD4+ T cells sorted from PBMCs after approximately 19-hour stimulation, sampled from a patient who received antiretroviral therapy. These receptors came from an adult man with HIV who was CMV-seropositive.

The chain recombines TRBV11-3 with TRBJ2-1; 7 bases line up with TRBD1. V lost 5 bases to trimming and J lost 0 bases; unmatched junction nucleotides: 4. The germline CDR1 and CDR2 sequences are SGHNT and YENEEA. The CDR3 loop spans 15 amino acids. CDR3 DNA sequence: TGTGCCAGCAGCGAGGGACAGTTCTCCTACAATGAGCAGTTCTTC. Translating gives CASSEGQFSYNEQFF.

In DNA, the CDR3 is TGTGCCAGCAGTTATCTCGGACAGGGGGCGCGAATTGTATACTTC. Translating gives CASSYLGQGARIVYF. This chain uses TRBV6-5 with TRBJ2-7, with TRBD1 matching 11 bases. The CDR3 totals 15 residues. Germline V lookup: CDR1 MNHEY, CDR2 SVGAGI. J gave up 13 bases and V 3 bases, and 14 bases lay outside the gene matches.

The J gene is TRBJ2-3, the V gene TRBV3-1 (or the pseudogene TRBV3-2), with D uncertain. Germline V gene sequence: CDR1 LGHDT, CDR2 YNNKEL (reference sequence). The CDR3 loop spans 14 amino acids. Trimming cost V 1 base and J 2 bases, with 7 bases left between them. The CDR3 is CASSQVSITDTQYF. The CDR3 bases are TGTGCCAGCAGCCAAGTTAGCATCACAGATACGCAGTATTTT.

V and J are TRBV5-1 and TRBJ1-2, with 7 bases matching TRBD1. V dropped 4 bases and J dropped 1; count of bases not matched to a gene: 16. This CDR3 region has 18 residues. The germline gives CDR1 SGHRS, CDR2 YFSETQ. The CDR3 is CASSPYTSPTGNNYGYTF. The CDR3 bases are TGCGCCAGCAGCCCGTACACATCCCCGACAGGGAATAACTATGGCTACACCTTC.

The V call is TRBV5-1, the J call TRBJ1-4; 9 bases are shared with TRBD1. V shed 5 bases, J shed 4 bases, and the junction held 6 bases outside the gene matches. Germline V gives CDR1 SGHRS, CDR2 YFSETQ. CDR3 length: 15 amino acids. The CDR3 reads CASRERTGDNEKLFF. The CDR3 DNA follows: TGCGCCAGCAGGGAAAGGACAGGGGATAATGAAAAACTGTTTTTT.